The sequence of this TCR beta chain was determined in a study of T-cell memory formation after mild COVID-19. This clonotype has more than one count but fewer than ten. Each CDR3 protein is one row after TCRdb ran MiXCR on the 5' RACE reads. The top ten hold 8.5% to 10% of the sample, which has roughly 410,000 distinct CDR3 sequences, approximately 24% seen once. CDR1 and CDR2 from the germline V gene are SGHAT and FQNNGV. V was clipped by 7 bases and J by 6 bases; unmatched bases: 13. CDR3 length equals 15 residues. Sequenced: PBMCs or a T cell subset sorted from them (not recorded which). The chain uses TRBV11-2 and TRBJ2-7; 9 nucleotides line up with TRBD2. The origin of this receptor is an adult woman who had mild COVID-19 (a few samples of this study predate the infection). Cell type and time point are not known. The CDR3 protein is CASTRTLAGISEQYF. The CDR3, as DNA: TGTGCCAGCACCCGGACCCTAGCGGGGATCTCCGAGCAGTACTTC.